This is a list of T cell receptor beta chains from one sample in a study of cytomegalovirus exposure and HLA in healthy donors. The table came from immunoSEQ multiplex PCR; TCRdb's copy has only in-frame clones and leaves some out. This table has approximately 160,000 clones, 68% appearing once. The specimen sequenced was PBMCs. All receptors derive from a man in his fifties in good health and CMV-seronegative. Each CDR3 is given with its conserved first and last residue. The D gene is left open where the match is weak. Clone size is not always given. Where it is, it says once, few, many or a class for expanded clones.

D gene: .; clone size: .; V gene: TRBV10-3; J gene: TRBJ2-3; CDR3 DNA: TGTGCCATCAGTGAATTGGCAGCGTCAGATACGCAGTATTTT; CDR3 protein: CAISELAASDTQYF
D gene: TRBD1; clone size: few; V gene: TRBV28; J gene: TRBJ2-2; CDR3 DNA: TGTGCCAGCGTATGGGGCAGGGGGCAAACCGGGGAGCTGTTTTTT; CDR3 protein: CASVWGRGQTGELFF
D gene: TRBD1; clone size: .; V gene: TRBV5-4; J gene: TRBJ1-6; CDR3 DNA: TGTGCCAGCAGTTCACTTCAAACAGGGGTCAATTCACCCCTCCACTTT; CDR3 protein: CASSSLQTGVNSPLHF
D gene: .; clone size: .; V gene: TRBV5-6; J gene: TRBJ2-3; CDR3 DNA: TGTGCCAGCAGCAGGGAGGATACGCAGTATTTT; CDR3 protein: CASSREDTQYF
D gene: TRBD1; clone size: .; V gene: TRBV5-1; J gene: TRBJ2-2; CDR3 DNA: TGCGCCAGCAGCTTGGATCCACAGGGGGTCGGGGAGCTGTTTTTT; CDR3 protein: CASSLDPQGVGELFF
D gene: .; clone size: few; V gene: TRBV4-1; J gene: TRBJ1-3; CDR3 DNA: TGCGCCAGCAGCCAAGATATTTACCGGGGATCCTCTAGGAACACCATATATTTT; CDR3 protein: CASSQDIYRGSSRNTIYF
D gene: .; clone size: .; V gene: TRBV5-6; J gene: TRBJ1-3; CDR3 DNA: TGTGCCAGCAGCGCAACAGGGTTGGGAAACACCATATATTTT; CDR3 protein: CASSATGLGNTIYF
D gene: TRBD1; clone size: once; V gene: TRBV10-2; J gene: TRBJ2-7; CDR3 DNA: TGCGCCAGCAGTGAGTTCAGGGGGCACTACGAGCAGTACTTC; CDR3 protein: CASSEFRGHYEQYF
D gene: TRBD1; clone size: .; V gene: TRBV28; J gene: TRBJ1-4; CDR3 DNA: TGTGCCGCCTCTACAGGGGGCCCTGAAAAACTGTTTTTT; CDR3 protein: CAASTGGPEKLFF
D gene: .; clone size: .; V gene: TRBV5-1; J gene: TRBJ2-1; CDR3 DNA: TGCGCCAGCAGCTTGGACCATAGTCTCTCCTACAATGAGCAGTTCTTC; CDR3 protein: CASSLDHSLSYNEQFF
D gene: .; clone size: few; V gene: TRBV4-3; J gene: TRBJ1-3; CDR3 DNA: TGCGCCAGCAGCCAAGATCGGATTGGACACGAGGATTACTCTGGAAACACCATATATTTT; CDR3 protein: CASSQDRIGHEDYSGNTIYF
D gene: .; clone size: .; V gene: TRBV4-1; J gene: TRBJ1-6; CDR3 DNA: TGCGCCAGCAGCCAGGAGAGGGCGAGTGGTAGTAATTCACCCCTCCACTTT; CDR3 protein: CASSQERASGSNSPLHF
D gene: .; clone size: few; V gene: TRBV4-3; J gene: TRBJ2-7; CDR3 DNA: TGCGCCAGCAGCCAAGAAACAGCCTCCTACGAGCAGTACTTC; CDR3 protein: CASSQETASYEQYF
D gene: .; clone size: .; V gene: TRBV18; J gene: TRBJ1-1; CDR3 DNA: TGTGCCAGCTCACCTTTCACAGGGATGAACACTGAAGCTTTCTTT; CDR3 protein: CASSPFTGMNTEAFF
D gene: .; clone size: .; V gene: TRBV7-6; J gene: TRBJ2-2; CDR3 DNA: TGTGCCAGCAGCTTAGAGGTCGAAGGGGGCGGGGAGCTGTTTTTT; CDR3 protein: CASSLEVEGGGELFF
D gene: TRBD1; clone size: .; V gene: TRBV6-5; J gene: TRBJ1-1; CDR3 DNA: TGTGCCAGCAGAAGACAGGGGGCCATGAACACTGAAGCTTTCTTT; CDR3 protein: CASRRQGAMNTEAFF
D gene: TRBD1; clone size: few; V gene: TRBV10-3; J gene: TRBJ1-6; CDR3 DNA: TGTGCCATCGGGACAGGGGATAATTCACCCCTCCACTTT; CDR3 protein: CAIGTGDNSPLHF
D gene: TRBD1; clone size: .; V gene: TRBV5-1; J gene: TRBJ2-7; CDR3 DNA: TGCGCCAGCAGCTTGGATGGGACAGGGGCGGACGAGCAGTACTTC; CDR3 protein: CASSLDGTGADEQYF
D gene: TRBD1; clone size: few; V gene: TRBV6-1; J gene: TRBJ1-4; CDR3 DNA: TGTGCCAGCAGTGAACCCAGGGGGCGGATTAATGAAAAACTGTTTTTT; CDR3 protein: CASSEPRGRINEKLFF
D gene: TRBD2; clone size: .; V gene: TRBV5-4; J gene: TRBJ2-7; CDR3 DNA: TGTGCCAGCAGCCTGACTGGGACTAGCGGGGGAGCTTACGAGCAGTACTTC; CDR3 protein: CASSLTGTSGGAYEQYF
D gene: .; clone size: .; V gene: TRBV11-2; J gene: TRBJ1-1; CDR3 DNA: TGTGCCAGCAGCCCCGGGACAAACCTGAACACTGAAGCTTTCTTT; CDR3 protein: CASSPGTNLNTEAFF
D gene: TRBD1; clone size: .; V gene: TRBV5-4; J gene: TRBJ1-1; CDR3 DNA: TGTGCCAGCAGCTTGACTTACGCCGGGACAGGGAACACTGAAGCTTTCTTT; CDR3 protein: CASSLTYAGTGNTEAFF
D gene: TRBD1; clone size: .; V gene: TRBV14; J gene: TRBJ1-6; CDR3 DNA: TGTGCCAGCAGCCAAGGTCGGGACAGCGGGAATTCACCCCTCCACTTT; CDR3 protein: CASSQGRDSGNSPLHF
D gene: TRBD2; clone size: few; V gene: TRBV5-6; J gene: TRBJ2-7; CDR3 DNA: TGTGCCAGCAGCTTGGTCCGACTAGCGAGCCACGAGCAGTACTTC; CDR3 protein: CASSLVRLASHEQYF
D gene: TRBD1; clone size: once; V gene: TRBV19; J gene: TRBJ1-5; CDR3 DNA: TGTGCCAGTAGTAGACGGAAACAGGGGAGCAATCAGCCCCAGCATTTT; CDR3 protein: CASSRRKQGSNQPQHF
D gene: TRBD2; clone size: .; V gene: TRBV19; J gene: TRBJ2-5; CDR3 DNA: TGTGCCAGTAGTCCCAACCTACTAGCGGGGGGAGAGACCCAGTACTTC; CDR3 protein: CASSPNLLAGGETQYF
D gene: TRBD1; clone size: .; V gene: TRBV18; J gene: TRBJ1-1; CDR3 DNA: TGTGCCAGCTCAGGACAGGGGTTGGACACTGAAGCTTTCTTT; CDR3 protein: CASSGQGLDTEAFF
D gene: TRBD1; clone size: few; V gene: TRBV6-1; J gene: TRBJ1-2; CDR3 DNA: TGTGCCAGCAGTGAGACAGGGGTACGGGGCTACACCTTC; CDR3 protein: CASSETGVRGYTF
D gene: TRBD1; clone size: once; V gene: TRBV4-3; J gene: TRBJ1-4; CDR3 DNA: TGCGCCAGCAGTTTGACAGGGCTGAATGAAAAACTGTTTTTT; CDR3 protein: CASSLTGLNEKLFF
D gene: .; clone size: .; V gene: TRBV7-9; J gene: TRBJ1-4; CDR3 DNA: TGTGCCAGCAGCTCACAGGGTGCAACTAATGAAAAACTGTTTTTT; CDR3 protein: CASSSQGATNEKLFF
D gene: TRBD1; clone size: .; V gene: TRBV7-9; J gene: TRBJ2-7; CDR3 DNA: TGTGCCAGCAGCTTGGGGACAGCCCCCTACGAGCAGTACTTC; CDR3 protein: CASSLGTAPYEQYF
D gene: TRBD2; clone size: .; V gene: TRBV20-1; J gene: TRBJ2-7; CDR3 DNA: TGCAAGGCGGGACTAGGCTACGAGCAGTACTTC; CDR3 protein: CKAGLGYEQYF
D gene: TRBD1; clone size: few; V gene: TRBV6-1; J gene: TRBJ1-1; CDR3 DNA: TGTGCCAGCAGTGAGGGACAGGGGTACATGGACACTGAAGCTTTCTTT; CDR3 protein: CASSEGQGYMDTEAFF
D gene: .; clone size: few; V gene: TRBV18; J gene: TRBJ1-3; CDR3 DNA: TGTGCCAGCTCACCACCGACAGGTGGAAACACCATATATTTT; CDR3 protein: CASSPPTGGNTIYF
D gene: .; clone size: .; V gene: TRBV7-2; J gene: TRBJ1-6; CDR3 DNA: TGTGCCAGCAGCCCTCGCCCAGGGAACAATTCACCCCTCCACTTT; CDR3 protein: CASSPRPGNNSPLHF
D gene: .; clone size: .; V gene: TRBV4-3; J gene: TRBJ1-5; CDR3 DNA: TGCGCCAGCAGCCCTCAGGTTTACAATCAGCCCCAGCATTTT; CDR3 protein: CASSPQVYNQPQHF
D gene: TRBD1; clone size: .; V gene: TRBV28; J gene: TRBJ1-1; CDR3 DNA: TGTGCCAGCAGGCCGGGACAGACGAACACTGAAGCTTTCTTT; CDR3 protein: CASRPGQTNTEAFF
D gene: .; clone size: .; V gene: TRBV15; J gene: TRBJ1-1; CDR3 DNA: TGTGCCACCAGCAGAGATTTCTTGGGACACGCTTTCTTT; CDR3 protein: CATSRDFLGHAFF
D gene: TRBD1; clone size: few; V gene: TRBV29-1; J gene: TRBJ2-5; CDR3 DNA: TGCAGCACCCGGACAGGGGGAGAGACCCAGTACTTC; CDR3 protein: CSTRTGGETQYF
D gene: .; clone size: few; V gene: TRBV18; J gene: TRBJ1-2; CDR3 DNA: TGTGCCAGCTCCTCCGTCCAGGGTGAGGGCTACACCTTC; CDR3 protein: CASSSVQGEGYTF
D gene: TRBD1; clone size: .; V gene: TRBV28; J gene: TRBJ2-3; CDR3 DNA: TGTGCCAGCAGGCCGGACAGGGTTGGAGATACGCAGTATTTT; CDR3 protein: CASRPDRVGDTQYF
D gene: TRBD1; clone size: .; V gene: TRBV10-3; J gene: TRBJ1-2; CDR3 DNA: TGTGCCATCAGTTCGGGACAGGGTGCTGGCTACACCTTC; CDR3 protein: CAISSGQGAGYTF
D gene: .; clone size: .; V gene: TRBV27; J gene: TRBJ1-2; CDR3 DNA: TGTGCCAGCAGTCCCCACTACACCTTC; CDR3 protein: CASSPHYTF
D gene: .; clone size: .; V gene: TRBV29-1; J gene: TRBJ1-2; CDR3 DNA: TGCAGCGTTGGAGACACTAACTATGGCTACACCTTC; CDR3 protein: CSVGDTNYGYTF
D gene: .; clone size: .; V gene: TRBV27; J gene: TRBJ2-1; CDR3 DNA: TGTGCCAGCAGTTTAAAAGCGGGCAATGAGCAGTTCTTC; CDR3 protein: CASSLKAGNEQFF
D gene: .; clone size: .; V gene: TRBV4-3; J gene: TRBJ2-7; CDR3 DNA: TGCGCCAGCAGCCAATCAGGCGGGGCGAGCTCCTACGAGCAGTACTTC; CDR3 protein: CASSQSGGASSYEQYF
D gene: TRBD1; clone size: few; V gene: TRBV5-1; J gene: TRBJ2-1; CDR3 DNA: TGCGCCAGCAGCTTAAGACAGGGGAGCTCCTACAATGAGCAGTTCTTC; CDR3 protein: CASSLRQGSSYNEQFF
D gene: .; clone size: few; V gene: TRBV6-6; J gene: TRBJ2-4; CDR3 DNA: TGTGCCAGCAGTTACAATCCCGAGATAGCCAAAAACATTCAGTACTTC; CDR3 protein: CASSYNPEIAKNIQYF
D gene: .; clone size: few; V gene: TRBV6-1; J gene: TRBJ2-1; CDR3 DNA: TGTGCCAGCAGTTCTAGCCCTGAGCAGTTCTTC; CDR3 protein: CASSSSPEQFF